This is a list of T cell receptor beta chains from one sample in a study of blood T cells in healthy people across ages. TCRdb redid the calling of the 5' RACE reads with MiXCR, one entry per CDR3 protein. The sample holds about 680,000 distinct CDR3 sequences, 49% seen once. The specimen was blood. Receptor source: a woman aged 60-75 years in good health. CDR3s leave out the opening cysteine and the closing phenylalanine or tryptophan. Each record gives: J gene, V gene, CDR3 protein.

J: TRBJ2-3
V: TRBV29-1
CDR3: SVEPQGEGTDTQY

J: -
V: TRBV7-2
CDR3: AGSLVGGGGHEQY

J: TRBJ2-7
V: TRBV25-1
CDR3: ASSDLPYEQY

J: TRBJ1-1
V: TRBV7-2
CDR3: ASSLESGGNTEAF

J: TRBJ2-1
V: TRBV11-3
CDR3: ASSLVGRYNEQF

J: TRBJ2-5
V: TRBV4-1
CDR3: ASSQGAGTLIREAQY

J: TRBJ2-1
V: TRBV11-1
CDR3: ASSWTSGEDNEQF

J: TRBJ2-3
V: TRBV29-1
CDR3: GVAVGRGPEDTQY

J: TRBJ1-5
V: TRBV11-2
CDR3: TSSLGAQPQH

J: TRBJ1-1
V: TRBV12-3/TRBV12-4
CDR3: ASSAADRENTEAF

J: TRBJ2-1
V: TRBV7-3
CDR3: ASSPVLAGVNEQF

J: TRBJ1-4
V: TRBV10-3
CDR3: AISDPRDASGEKLF

J: TRBJ2-5
V: TRBV20-1
CDR3: SARRGIDETQY

J: TRBJ2-1
V: TRBV2
CDR3: ASRERELIYNEQF

J: TRBJ1-2
V: TRBV7-2
CDR3: ASSQTGGDRNYGYT

J: TRBJ2-3
V: TRBV18
CDR3: ASSTRTSSTDTQY

J: TRBJ2-3
V: TRBV13
CDR3: ASSGEGSGQSTDTQY

J: TRBJ1-2
V: TRBV2
CDR3: ASSAGTGGFGYT

J: TRBJ2-5
V: TRBV9
CDR3: ASSVGGRASQETQY

J: TRBJ2-3
V: TRBV20-1
CDR3: SASATSGKGGTDTQY

J: TRBJ2-1
V: TRBV7-2
CDR3: ASSPGTANEQF

J: TRBJ2-1
V: TRBV20-1
CDR3: SARDPTYNEQF

J: TRBJ2-1
V: TRBV12-3/TRBV12-4
CDR3: ASREAGRNNEQF

J: TRBJ2-1
V: TRBV7-2
CDR3: ASSLGLAVLYNEQF

J: TRBJ2-5
V: TRBV28
CDR3: ASSFPIPGWDQETQY

J: TRBJ2-3
V: TRBV7-9
CDR3: ASSMGLAGVEADTQY

J: TRBJ1-1
V: TRBV29-1
CDR3: SVRQKNTEAF

J: TRBJ2-3
V: TRBV20-1
CDR3: SARPPGRTTSTDAQY

J: TRBJ2-3
V: TRBV14
CDR3: ASSQLRLVPTQY

J: TRBJ1-4
V: TRBV7-2
CDR3: ASSLAIGGVHNEKLF

J: TRBJ2-3
V: TRBV20-1
CDR3: SARPRRNNPGTDTQY

J: TRBJ2-5
V: TRBV3-1
CDR3: ASSQGGTSGRKQY

J: TRBJ1-4
V: TRBV7-7
CDR3: ASSLGPQGAGEKLF

J: TRBJ2-3
V: TRBV20-1
CDR3: SARGATRGYTDTQY

J: TRBJ2-3
V: TRBV12-3/TRBV12-4
CDR3: ASSPRILADTQY

J: TRBJ2-3
V: TRBV27
CDR3: ASRIPNRGTTDTQY

J: TRBJ2-1
V: TRBV4-2
CDR3: ASSLLANNEQF

J: TRBJ1-3
V: TRBV28
CDR3: ASSLRQLSGNTIY

J: TRBJ2-7
V: TRBV4-2
CDR3: ASSQTFTSPPNEQY

J: TRBJ1-5
V: TRBV7-2
CDR3: ASSERGSRDQPQH

J: TRBJ2-3
V: TRBV29-1
CDR3: SVEDQRGRGDTQY

J: TRBJ2-3
V: TRBV7-3
CDR3: ASSSKGTDTQY

J: -
V: TRBV24-1
CDR3: ATSDPGGSGTQY

J: TRBJ1-1
V: TRBV7-8
CDR3: ASSLGVGSSATEAF

J: TRBJ2-5
V: TRBV28
CDR3: ASSLLRQSRETQY

J: TRBJ2-1
V: TRBV15
CDR3: ATGGPDINEQF

J: TRBJ1-2
V: TRBV3-1
CDR3: ASSQRGGLTGANGYT

J: TRBJ1-1
V: TRBV20-1
CDR3: SARITLGTEAF

J: TRBJ1-2
V: TRBV5-1
CDR3: ASSRRQNYGYT

J: TRBJ1-1
V: TRBV11-2
CDR3: ASSSPNPGNTEAF

J: TRBJ2-3
V: TRBV4-1
CDR3: ASSQAGSGDTQY

J: TRBJ1-1
V: TRBV29-1
CDR3: SILRQSTVNTEAF

J: TRBJ2-3
V: TRBV7-6
CDR3: ASSVYASGTSADTQY